Only a few counts were recorded for the clone carrying this T cell receptor (beta chain). The antigen remains unidentified. V was cut by 4 bases and J by 1 base, with 7 bases left in between. This CDR3 spans 13 amino acids. Germline values: CDR1 MNHNS, CDR2 SASEGT. The sample comes from a study of T-cell reconstitution after alpha-beta-depleted transplantation in children. Study-level results: The origin of alpha-beta T cells about two months after transplant was reportedly several hundred expanded graft clones.

The authors prepared the TCRbeta library with unique molecular identifiers. TCRdb used MiXCR to reprocess the PCR reads, holding one entry per CDR3 protein. In the table there are 800,000 to 1,000,000 distinct CDR3 sequences, about 31% of which are singletons. The sample consisted of PBMCs, mostly from graft donor cells, taken 360 days after TCRalphabeta/CD19-depleted stem cell transplant. This sequence was found in a boy under two years old who had a stem cell transplant for SCID, so the T cells may come from the graft donor. This chain links TRBV6-1 with TRBJ1-1, with TRBD1 as a possible D gene (6 bases). The CDR3, as DNA: TGTGCCAGCAGTGGCAGGGGGAACACTGAAGCTTTCTTT. This gives the protein CASSGRGNTEAFF.